The 5 T cell receptor beta chains below come from one sample, sequenced in a study of beta chain features in type 1 diabetes. Expressed TCRB transcripts got sequenced, as all isolated RNA was reverse transcribed. Profiling relied on immunoSEQ multiplex PCR, and the TCRdb table lists in-frame clones only, not all of them. The sample records 620,000 or so clones, around 16% being singletons. Sequencing used naive CD4+ T cells from blood. These receptors were taken from a man younger than 30 in good health.

For this clone: The sample carries other DNA sequences with the same CDR3. V and J are TRBV5-1 and TRBJ2-3; TRBD2 agrees at 8 bases. Germline lookup yields CDR1 SGHRS and CDR2 YFSETQ. The CDR3 length is 15 residues. V shed 0 bases and J 0 bases; nucleotides not matched to a gene: 0. CDR3 residues: CASSLERGSTDTQYF. The CDR3 DNA is TGCGCCAGCAGCTTGGAGCGGGGGAGCACAGATACGCAGTATTTT.

The chain joins TRBV18 to TRBJ2-5; 7 nucleotides agree with TRBD2. The CDR3 contains 15 residues. V shed 3 bases, J shed 8 bases, and the junction held 12 bases outside the gene matches. Germline CDR1 is KGHSH and CDR2 is LQKENI. The CDR3 is CASSPTSQGATTQYF. Written as DNA, the CDR3 is TGTGCCAGCTCACCGACTAGCCAAGGTGCCACTACCCAGTACTTC.

This clone was seen more than once but under ten times. V and J are TRBV5-1 and TRBJ1-2; D is ambiguous. The CDR3 contains 16 residues. Germline CDR1 SGHRS, CDR2 YFSETQ. The V gene lost 0 bases and the J gene lost 0 bases, with 12 bases spanning the gap. The CDR3, as DNA: TGCGCCAGCAGCTTGGCCGGCAGCGGGTCTAACTATGGCTACACCTTC. Residues: CASSLAGSGSNYGYTF.

This clone was seen a few times. This sequence joins TRBV6-4 and TRBJ1-1; D unresolved. Per germline, CDR1 MRHNA and CDR2 SNTAGT. V was clipped by 5 bases and J by 0 bases, with 7 bases between them. This CDR3 is built from 13 residues. CDR3 in amino acids: CASSSRLNTEAFF. As DNA, the CDR3 is TGTGCCAGCAGTAGCCGTCTGAACACTGAAGCTTTCTTT.

V is TRBV18 and J is TRBJ1-2; a weak D match, TRBD1 (5 bases). This CDR3 region has 17 residues. The germline V gene encodes CDR1 KGHSH and CDR2 LQKENI. V lost 3 bases and J lost 2, with 19 bases in between. In DNA, the CDR3 is TGTGCCAGCTCACCGGGGCAATTTCTCAGCAGGAACTATGGCTACACCTTC. Its protein product is CASSPGQFLSRNYGYTF.